One T cell receptor beta chain is described in this entry. The data belong to a study of blood T cell repertoires in COVID-19. Across the whole study: The United States, Italy and Spain were the sources of the acute and convalescent COVID-19 samples.

The CDR3 totals 14 residues. Germline V CDR1 and CDR2: WSHSY, SAAADI. The V gene lost 5 bases and the J gene lost 5 bases, with 14 bases spanning the gap. The protocol was immunoSEQ multiplex PCR, while the TCRdb copy is restricted to in-frame clones and leaves out a portion. Altogether tens of thousands of clones are present, 85% to 90% being singletons, with the ten largest covering 4.9%. The gene calls are TRBV10-2 and TRBJ2-3, with D possibly being TRBD1 (7 bases). The source material was peripheral blood. This receptor was obtained from a woman in her fifties or sixties with active COVID-19. CDR3 loop: CASSSGGGKDTQYF. As DNA, the CDR3 is TGCGCCAGCAGTTCCGGAGGGGGCAAAGATACGCAGTATTTT.